A selection of T cell receptor beta chains follows, all from one sample in a study of T cell responses to AZD1222 COVID-19 vaccine. The repertoire was sequenced with immunoSEQ multiplex PCR; TCRdb's copy has only in-frame clones and lacks some. The table lists about 110,000 clones, roughly 92% of them singletons. The material sequenced was peripheral blood, taken on day 0 of AZD1222 vaccination. The receptors were sampled from an adult in good health. Each CDR3 is given with its conserved first and last residue. Each record gives: D gene, V gene, J gene, CDR3 protein, CDR3 DNA. D genes are given only for firm matches.

>NA|TRBV21-1|TRBJ2-5
CASSPGYAGLAGGQETQYF
TGTGCCAGCAGCCCGGGTTACGCGGGGTTAGCGGGGGGACAAGAGACCCAGTACTTC
>NA|TRBV7-2|TRBJ2-7
CASSLAGRLAVEQYF
TGTGCCAGCAGCTTAGCGGGACGGCTTGCCGTCGAGCAGTACTTC
>NA|TRBV9|TRBJ1-2
CASSVGGSYGYTF
TGTGCCAGCAGCGTGGGGGGGAGCTATGGCTACACCTTC
>NA|TRBV18|TRBJ1-2
CASSPFDSTYGYTF
TGTGCCAGCTCACCATTTGACAGCACCTATGGCTACACCTTC
>TRBD1|TRBV5-1|TRBJ1-6
CASSLTEGRGLDSPLHF
TGCGCCAGCAGCTTAACAGAGGGGAGGGGGCTAGATTCACCCCTCCACTTT
>NA|TRBV2|TRBJ2-2
CASSEGDRDTGELFF
TGTGCCAGCAGTGAAGGGGACCGAGACACCGGGGAGCTGTTTTTT
>NA|TRBV28|TRBJ1-5
CASSPHLGVQPQHF
TGTGCCAGCAGTCCACACCTTGGTGTACAGCCCCAGCATTTT
>NA|TRBV5-4|TRBJ1-1
CASSAEQVNTEAFF
TGTGCCAGCAGCGCGGAACAGGTGAACACTGAAGCTTTCTTT
>TRBD1|TRBV28|TRBJ1-5
CASPRVVGQGFQPQHF
TGTGCCAGCCCGCGGGTGGTAGGACAGGGTTTTCAGCCCCAGCATTTT
>TRBD2|TRBV5-1|TRBJ2-1
CASSQGTSVTNEQFF
TGCGCCAGCAGCCAAGGGACTAGCGTTACGAATGAGCAGTTCTTC
>NA|TRBV2|TRBJ2-7
CASSSTRTADSYEQYF
TGTGCCAGCAGCTCAACCCGGACAGCAGACTCCTACGAGCAGTACTTC
>NA|TRBV5-1|TRBJ2-1
CASSSGTSGEWQFF
TGCGCCAGCAGCTCCGGGACCAGTGGTGAATGGCAGTTCTTC
>TRBD1|TRBV30|TRBJ2-7
CAWKRTGVNEQYF
TGTGCCTGGAAAAGGACAGGGGTCAACGAGCAGTACTTC
>NA|TRBV19|TRBJ1-2
CASSTGTWSYGYTF
TGTGCCAGTAGTACCGGAACGTGGAGCTATGGCTACACCTTC